Listed here are 11 T cell receptor beta chains from one sample, sequenced in a study of T cells after yellow fever vaccination. MiXCR, run by TCRdb on the 5' RACE reads, gives a single entry per CDR3 protein. The sample lists about 63,000 distinct CDR3 sequences, approximately 8% seen once, with 36% in the top ten. This sample comprised CD8+ T cells sorted from PBMCs, obtained 15 days after the yellow fever booster vaccination. The origin of the receptors is a man under 40 who received the YFV17D yellow fever vaccine.

This clonotype came up a few times. This chain links TRBV7-1 with TRBJ2-7; either TRBD1 or TRBD2 may supply D (5 bases each). TRBV7-1 is marked as an open reading frame, function uncertain. There are 14 residues in the CDR3. Trimming removed 8 bases at V and 3 bases at J, with 17 bases between. The chain's CDR3 is CASGPGLIGYEQYF. In nucleotides, the CDR3 is TGTGCCAGCGGTCCGGGGCTGATCGGCTACGAGCAGTACTTC.

Note on this clonotype: This could be a read error, since a much larger clone is one nucleotide away. This chain uses TRBV20-1 with TRBJ2-2, with TRBD1 matching 10 bases. CDR1 DFQATT and CDR2 SNEGSKA come from the germline V gene (reference sequence). The CDR3 loop spans 14 amino acids. The CDR3 nucleotides are TGCAGTGCCCCCCGGGACAGGGGCCCCGGGGAGCTGGTTTTT. Protein product: CSAPRDRGPGELVF.

This clonotype came up many times. The J gene is TRBJ2-1, the V gene TRBV30; maybe TRBD2 (6 bases). V was shortened by 5 bases and J by 5 bases, with 13 bases between the two germline ends. Germline V gene sequence: CDR1 GTSNPN, CDR2 SVGIG (reference sequence). The CDR3 loop spans 13 amino acids. Here the CDR3 reads CAWSGLPNNEQFF. The CDR3 region has the DNA TGTGCCTGGTCGGGACTCCCTAACAATGAGCAGTTCTTC.

The genes are TRBV7-9 and TRBJ2-5; no clear D gene. Germline V gives CDR1 SEHNR, CDR2 FQNEAQ (reference sequence). Trimming shortened V by 2 bases and J by 2 bases, and 9 bases separated the two germline ends. The CDR3 has 14 amino acids. The CDR3, as DNA: TGTGCCAGCAGCTTACCAGTGGAACAAGAGACCCAGTACTTC. Translation: CASSLPVEQETQYF. Based on the CDR3 plus reference TRBV7-9 and TRBJ2-5, the full variable domain is DTGVSQNPRHKITKRGQNVTFRCDPISEHNRLYWYRQTLGQGPEFLTYFQNEAQLEKSRLLSDRFSAERPKGSFSTLEIQRTEQGDSAMYLCASSLPVEQETQYFGPGTRLLVL.

This clonotype has a count of ten or more. The chain employs TRBV5-6 and TRBJ2-5; TRBD2 matches at 8 bases. CDR3 length equals 16 residues. Germline V gene sequence: CDR1 SGHDT, CDR2 YYEEEE. J gave up 5 bases and V 4 bases, and 13 bases lay outside the gene matches. The CDR3, as DNA: TGTGCCAGCAGCCCAGGGTATGAGCGGGAGAATGAGACCCAGTACTTC. Its protein product is CASSPGYERENETQYF.

At least ten counts were recorded for this clonotype. This chain links TRBV12-3 or TRBV12-4 with TRBJ2-2; the D is unclear. The germline V and J ends were trimmed by 5 bases and 0 bases, with 7 bases remaining between them. The CDR3 contains 14 residues. The CDR3 loop is CASSTMPNTGELFF. Written as DNA, the CDR3 is TGTGCCAGCAGTACGATGCCGAACACCGGGGAGCTGTTTTTT.

At least ten counts were recorded for this clonotype. The gene calls are TRBV11-3 and TRBJ2-2, with D maybe TRBD2 (6 bases). The CDR3 spans 16 residues. Germline V gene lookup returns CDR1 SGHNT and CDR2 YENEEA. Trimming took off 5 bases at V and 1 base at J, with 14 bases between the two ends. CDR3 coding DNA: TGTGCCAGCAGCCCACCTCTTAGCGGGAACACCGGGGAGCTGTTTTTT. This gives the protein CASSPPLSGNTGELFF.

This clonotype was seen at least ten times. The J gene is TRBJ1-1, the V gene TRBV12-3 or TRBV12-4; 8 positions match TRBD1. Trimming at V came to 7 bases and at J to 7 bases, leaving 5 bases not matched to a gene. The CDR3 totals 12 residues. CDR3 in DNA: TGTGCCAGCAAGCCAGGGGGCCTTGAAGCTTTCTTT. Translation gives CASKPGGLEAFF.

This clonotype was detected many times. This chain uses TRBV4-3 with TRBJ2-1, with 10 nucleotides matching TRBD1. Germline values: CDR1 LGHNA, CDR2 YSLEER. The CDR3 is 15 amino acids. Trimming removed 4 bases from V and 5 bases from J; junction bases left unmatched: 5. CDR3 sequence reads: CASSPGQGRDNEQFF. The DNA of the CDR3 is TGCGCCAGCAGCCCGGGACAGGGGCGAGACAATGAGCAGTTCTTC.

The chain joins TRBV9 to TRBJ2-2; D is possibly TRBD2 (6 bases). Deletions cut 7 bases from V and 2 bases from J, with 12 bases between. The CDR3 has 14 residues. Germline values: CDR1 SGDLS, CDR2 YYNGEE. This chain's CDR3 is CASGRTTNTGELFF. CDR3 nucleotide sequence: TGTGCCAGCGGTAGGACTACCAACACCGGGGAGCTGTTTTTT.

By frequency in the sample, this clonotype is medium-sized. The junction departs from the called germline gene at one end, perhaps through a read error. The chain is built from TRBV4-2 and TRBJ2-1; maybe TRBD2 (6 bases). The CDR3 is made up of 15 amino acids. CDR1 LGHNA and CDR2 YNFKEQ come from the germline V gene. CDR3 in DNA: TGTGCCAGCAGCCAAGAGGCCGGGAGCTCCCCCTGGGACGACTTC. Its protein is CASSQEAGSSPWDDF.